These 7 T cell receptor beta chains were sequenced from one sample in a study of identical twins (dated by TCRdb to the mid-2010s). Library preparation was by 5' RACE. The instrument was an Illumina HiSeq 2000. The public reads were run again by TCRdb, first through fastp at Q25 and then through MiXCR, and only productive beta chains were kept. A single entry per CDR3 protein holds the most common genes and DNA from its merged rows. The sample profile shows fewer than 550,000 distinct CDR3 sequences; around an eighth of them were found once. The ten largest clonotypes hold approximately 1% of the sample. The sample also formed part of further work on yellow fever vaccine responses in identical twins.

The sample consisted of CD4+ T cells sorted from blood. Receptors originate from a woman aged 18-29 years in good health.

The table lists this clonotype with a few counts. The gene calls are TRBV15 and TRBJ2-4, with D uncertain. CDR3 length: 16 amino acids. Germline assignment: CDR1 LNHNV and CDR2 YYDKDF (reference sequence). V dropped 4 bases and J dropped 2 bases, with 15 bases sitting between them. CDR3 nucleotide sequence: TGTGCCACCAGCATTGACCCGAGCCAGACCAAAAACATTCAGTACTTC. Its protein product is CATSIDPSQTKNIQYF. The entire variable domain, with the rest obtained from reference TRBV15 and TRBJ2-4, is as follows: DAMVIQNPRYQVTQFGKPVTLSCSQTLNHNVMYWYQQKSSQAPKLLFHYYDKDFNNEADTPDNFQSRRPNTSFCFLDIRSPGLGDTAMYLCATSIDPSQTKNIQYFGAGTRLSVL.

This clonotype was observed a handful of times. The genes are TRBV4-3 and TRBJ2-1; 8 nucleotides match TRBD2. Germline lookup yields CDR1 LGHNA and CDR2 YSLEER. The CDR3 is 17 amino acids. J gave up 6 bases and V 0 bases, and 10 bases lay outside the gene matches. The CDR3 is CASSQDALAGPSNEQFF. The CDR3 DNA is TGCGCCAGCAGCCAAGATGCTTTAGCGGGACCCTCCAATGAGCAGTTCTTC.

In this sample, this clonotype turned up a few times. This chain links TRBV6-5 with TRBJ2-2; D is perhaps TRBD1 or TRBD2 (5 bases each). The CDR3 is 14 residues long. The germline V and J ends were trimmed by 8 bases and 3 bases, with 13 bases remaining between them. Germline V lookup: CDR1 MNHEY, CDR2 SVGAGI. The CDR3 loop is CASLGPRDTGELFF. The DNA of the CDR3 is TGTGCCAGCTTGGGACCGCGTGACACCGGGGAGCTGTTTTTT.

The chain joins TRBV3-1 to TRBJ2-3, with D perhaps assigned TRBD1 or TRBD2 (6 bases each). The germline V gene encodes CDR1 LGHDT and CDR2 YNNKEL (reference sequence). With 2 bases removed from V and 2 bases from J, the gap between germline ends came to 23 bases. The CDR3 covers 19 residues. CDR3 loop: CASSQNRATGAGYTDTQYF. CDR3 in DNA: TGTGCCAGCAGCCAAAACCGGGCTACGGGGGCCGGATACACAGATACGCAGTATTTT.

This clonotype has a count of ten or more. CDR3 DNA sequence: TGTGCCAGCAGTGGCAGGGGGGTCCGGTTCTTC. This encodes CASSGRGVRFF. This chain joins TRBV12-3 or TRBV12-4 and TRBJ2-1; a possible D gene is TRBD1 (7 bases). The CDR3 contains 11 residues. Trimming shortened V by 5 bases and J by 15 bases, and 14 bases separated the two germline ends.

The chain is built from TRBV5-4 and TRBJ1-2, with no clear D. From germline, CDR1 is SGHNT and CDR2 YYREEE (reference sequence). V was shortened by 4 bases and J by 7 bases, with 23 bases between the two germline ends. The CDR3 runs 16 residues. CDR3 loop: CASSRGGVESIGGYTF. CDR3 nucleotides: TGTGCCAGCAGCCGAGGAGGAGTTGAATCTATAGGTGGCTACACCTTC.

This clonotype appeared a single time. The chain employs TRBV11-1 and TRBJ2-2; 11 nucleotides line up with TRBD2. The CDR3 totals 17 residues. CDR1 is SGHAT, CDR2 FQDESV, per germline (reference sequence). V dropped 2 bases and J dropped 3; count of bases not matched to a gene: 5. The DNA for the CDR3 is TGTGCCAGCAGCTTATCTAGGACTAGCGGGTACACCGGGGAGCTGTTTTTT. It codes for CASSLSRTSGYTGELFF.